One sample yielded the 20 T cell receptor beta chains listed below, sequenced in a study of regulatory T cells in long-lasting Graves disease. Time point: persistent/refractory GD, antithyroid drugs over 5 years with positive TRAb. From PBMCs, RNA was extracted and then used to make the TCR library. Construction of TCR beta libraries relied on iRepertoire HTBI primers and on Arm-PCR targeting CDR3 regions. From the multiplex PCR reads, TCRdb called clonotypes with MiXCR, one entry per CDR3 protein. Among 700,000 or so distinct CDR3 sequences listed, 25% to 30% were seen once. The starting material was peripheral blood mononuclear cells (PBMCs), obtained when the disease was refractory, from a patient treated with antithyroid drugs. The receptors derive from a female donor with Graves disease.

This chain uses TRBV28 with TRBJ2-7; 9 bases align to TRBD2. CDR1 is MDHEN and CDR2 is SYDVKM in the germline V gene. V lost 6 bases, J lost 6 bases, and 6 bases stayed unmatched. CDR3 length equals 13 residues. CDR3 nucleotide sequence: TGTGCCAGCAGAAAAGAAGCGGGAGGCGAGCAGTACTTC. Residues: CASRKEAGGEQYF.

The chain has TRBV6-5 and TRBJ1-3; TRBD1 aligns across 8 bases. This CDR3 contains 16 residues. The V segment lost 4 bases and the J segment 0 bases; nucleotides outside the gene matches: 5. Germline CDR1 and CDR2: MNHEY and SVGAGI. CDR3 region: CASSSGQGLSGNTIYF. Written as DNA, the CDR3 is TGTGCCAGCAGTTCAGGACAGGGACTCTCTGGAAACACCATATATTTT.

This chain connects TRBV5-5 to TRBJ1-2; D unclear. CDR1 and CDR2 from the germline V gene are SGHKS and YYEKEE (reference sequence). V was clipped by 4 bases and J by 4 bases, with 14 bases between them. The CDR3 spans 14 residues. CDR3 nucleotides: TGTGCCAGCAGCCCAATGACATCCACCTATGGCTACACCTTC. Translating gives CASSPMTSTYGYTF. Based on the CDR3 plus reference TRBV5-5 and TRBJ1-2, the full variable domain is DAGVTQSPTHLIKTRGQQVTLRCSPISGHKSVSWYQQVLGQGPQFIFQYYEKEERGRGNFPDRFSARQFPNYSSELNVNALLLGDSALYLCASSPMTSTYGYTFGSGTRLTVV.

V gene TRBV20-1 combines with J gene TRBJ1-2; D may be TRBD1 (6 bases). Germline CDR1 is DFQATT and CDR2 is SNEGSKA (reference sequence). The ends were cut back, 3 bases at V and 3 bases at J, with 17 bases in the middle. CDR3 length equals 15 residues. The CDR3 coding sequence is TGCAGTGCTAGTTACAGGGAACGACGGGACTATGGCTACACCTTC. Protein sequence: CSASYRERRDYGYTF.

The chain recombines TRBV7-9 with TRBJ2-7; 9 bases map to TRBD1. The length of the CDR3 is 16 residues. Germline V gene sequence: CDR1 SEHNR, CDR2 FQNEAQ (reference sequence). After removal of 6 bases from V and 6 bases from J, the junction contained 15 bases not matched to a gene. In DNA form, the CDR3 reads TGTGCCAGCAGTTCGCTCCCGGGACAGGGAGTGGGCGAGCAGTACTTC. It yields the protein CASSSLPGQGVGEQYF.

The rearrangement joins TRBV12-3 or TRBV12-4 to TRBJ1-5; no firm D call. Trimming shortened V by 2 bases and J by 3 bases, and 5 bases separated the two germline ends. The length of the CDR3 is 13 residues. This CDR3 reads CASSLQDNQPQHF. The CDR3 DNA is TGTGCCAGCAGTTTACAGGACAATCAGCCCCAGCATTTT.

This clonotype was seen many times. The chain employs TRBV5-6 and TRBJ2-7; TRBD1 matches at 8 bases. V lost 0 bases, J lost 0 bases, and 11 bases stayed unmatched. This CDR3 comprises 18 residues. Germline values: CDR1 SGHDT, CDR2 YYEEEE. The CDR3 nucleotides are TGTGCCAGCAGCTTGGTTGGGAAGACAGGGGAGGTCTCCTACGAGCAGTACTTC. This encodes CASSLVGKTGEVSYEQYF.

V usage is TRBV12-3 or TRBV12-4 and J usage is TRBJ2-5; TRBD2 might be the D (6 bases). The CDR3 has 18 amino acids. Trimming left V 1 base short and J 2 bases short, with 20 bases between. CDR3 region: CASSLEGGHPGAQETQYF. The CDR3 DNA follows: TGTGCCAGCAGTTTAGAGGGCGGGCACCCGGGAGCGCAAGAGACCCAGTACTTC.

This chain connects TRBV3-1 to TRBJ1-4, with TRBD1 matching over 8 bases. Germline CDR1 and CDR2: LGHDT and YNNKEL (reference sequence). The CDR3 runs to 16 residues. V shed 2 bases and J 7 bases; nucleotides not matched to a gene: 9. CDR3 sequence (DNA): TGTGCCAGCAGCCAATCCTCCGACAGGGGCCGTGAAAAACTGTTTTTT. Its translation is CASSQSSDRGREKLFF.

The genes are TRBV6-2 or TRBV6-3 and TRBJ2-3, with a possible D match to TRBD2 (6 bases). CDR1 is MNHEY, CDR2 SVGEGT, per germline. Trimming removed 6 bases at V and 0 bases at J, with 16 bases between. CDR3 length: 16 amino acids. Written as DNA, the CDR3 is TGTGCCAGCAGCTGGGGAGGAATATCTAGCACAGATACGCAGTATTTT. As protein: CASSWGGISSTDTQYF.

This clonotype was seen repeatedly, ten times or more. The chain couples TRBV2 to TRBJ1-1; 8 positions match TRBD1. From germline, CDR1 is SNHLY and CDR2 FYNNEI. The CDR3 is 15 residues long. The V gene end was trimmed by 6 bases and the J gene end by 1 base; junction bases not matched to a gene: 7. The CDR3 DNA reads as TGTGCCAGCAGAGCCCAGGGGGCGAGGAACACTGAAGCTTTCTTT. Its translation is CASRAQGARNTEAFF.

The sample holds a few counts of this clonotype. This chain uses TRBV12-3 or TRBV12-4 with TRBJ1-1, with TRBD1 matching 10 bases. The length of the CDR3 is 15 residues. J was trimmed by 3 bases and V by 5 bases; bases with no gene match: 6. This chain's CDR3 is CASSPGTGAYTEAFF. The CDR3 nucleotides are TGTGCCAGCAGTCCCGGGACAGGGGCGTACACTGAAGCTTTCTTT.

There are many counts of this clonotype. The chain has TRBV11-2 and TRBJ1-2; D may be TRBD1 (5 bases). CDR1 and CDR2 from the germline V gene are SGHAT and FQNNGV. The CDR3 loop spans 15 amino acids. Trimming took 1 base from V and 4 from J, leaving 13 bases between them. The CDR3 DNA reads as TGTGCCAGCAGCTTAGCGGGACGCCTCGCCTATGGCTACACCTTC. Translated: CASSLAGRLAYGYTF.

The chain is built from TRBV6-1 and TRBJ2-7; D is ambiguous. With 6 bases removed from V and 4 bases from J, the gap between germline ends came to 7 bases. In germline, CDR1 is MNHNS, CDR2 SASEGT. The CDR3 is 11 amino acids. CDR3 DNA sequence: TGTGCCAGCAGGTCCAGGTACGAGCAGTACTTC. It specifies CASRSRYEQYF.

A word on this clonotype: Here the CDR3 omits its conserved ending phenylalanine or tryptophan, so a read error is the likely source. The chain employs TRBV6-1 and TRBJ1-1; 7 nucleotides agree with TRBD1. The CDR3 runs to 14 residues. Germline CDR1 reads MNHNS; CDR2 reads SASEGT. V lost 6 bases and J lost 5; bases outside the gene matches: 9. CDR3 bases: TGTGCCAGCAGACGAGGGGGCCCAGGGACTGAAGCTTTCCTT. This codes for CASRRGGPGTEAFL.

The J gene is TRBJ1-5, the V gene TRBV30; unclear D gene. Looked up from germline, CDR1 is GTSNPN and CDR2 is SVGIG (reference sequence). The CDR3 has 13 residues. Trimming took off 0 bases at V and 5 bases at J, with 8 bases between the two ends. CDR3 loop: CAWSVGNHQPQHF. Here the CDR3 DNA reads TGTGCCTGGAGTGTCGGCAACCATCAGCCCCAGCATTTT.

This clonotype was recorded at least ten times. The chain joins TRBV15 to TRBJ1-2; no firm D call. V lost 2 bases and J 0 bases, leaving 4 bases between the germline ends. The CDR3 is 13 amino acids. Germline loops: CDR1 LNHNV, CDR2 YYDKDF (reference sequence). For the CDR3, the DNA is TGTGCCACCAGCAGACGGACTAACTATGGCTACACCTTC. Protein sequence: CATSRRTNYGYTF.

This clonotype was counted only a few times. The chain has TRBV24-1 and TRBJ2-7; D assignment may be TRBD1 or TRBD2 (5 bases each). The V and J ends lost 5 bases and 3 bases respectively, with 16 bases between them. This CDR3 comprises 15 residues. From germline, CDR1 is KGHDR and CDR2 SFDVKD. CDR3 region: CATSVPIRDDYEQYF. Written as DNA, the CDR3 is TGTGCCACCAGTGTTCCGATCCGGGACGACTACGAGCAGTACTTC.

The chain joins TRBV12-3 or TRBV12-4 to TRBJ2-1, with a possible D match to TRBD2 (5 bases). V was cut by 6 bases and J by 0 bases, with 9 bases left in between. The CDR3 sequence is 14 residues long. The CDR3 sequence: CASRGTSSYNEQFF. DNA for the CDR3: TGTGCCAGCAGGGGAACTAGCTCCTACAATGAGCAGTTCTTC.

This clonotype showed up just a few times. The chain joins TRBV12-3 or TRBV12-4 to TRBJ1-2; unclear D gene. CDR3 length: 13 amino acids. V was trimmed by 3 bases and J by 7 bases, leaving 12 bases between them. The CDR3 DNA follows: TGTGCCAGCAGTTTTAGGGTCCTTTCTGGCTACACCTTC. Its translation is CASSFRVLSGYTF.